The present T cell receptor beta chain was sequenced within a study of cytomegalovirus exposure and HLA in healthy donors. Regarding the study as a whole: Investigators reported 150 to 200 TCR beta chains as tied to cytomegalovirus. A missense variant in DCLRE1C was later tied to TCR beta V- and J-gene trimming. Some V segments (TRBV6-2 and TRBV6-3 among them) were excluded as indistinguishable. When analyzed later, the rates of TCR association showed variation by HLA locus, with DRB1 the most and HLA-C the fewest.

With 60 Vbeta and 13 Jbeta primers, the PCR was carried out. Here immunoSEQ multiplex PCR was the method, and the copy in TCRdb shows in-frame clones only, minus some. This table holds 90,000 to 110,000 clones, roughly 80% found once. As to this clone: Its specificity is unknown.

The CDR3 covers 17 residues. The V gene's germline CDR1 is GTSNPN and CDR2 SVGIG (reference sequence). Unmatched junction bases numbered 13, after V lost 0 bases and J lost 5 bases. Sample: PBMCs. The V and J genes are TRBV30 and TRBJ2-7; TRBD2 aligns across 10 bases. This clonotype originated in a middle-aged woman in good health and CMV-seropositive. CDR3: CAWSVQLAGSGGNEQYF. CDR3 DNA sequence: TGTGCCTGGAGTGTACAGCTCGCGGGTAGCGGGGGGAACGAGCAGTACTTC.